One and the same sample provided the 12 T cell receptor beta chains below, sequenced in a study of OX40 agonist ivuxolimab in advanced cancers. Profiled with immunoSEQ multiplex PCR; TCRdb holds only in-frame clones, not every one. This table has some 28,000 clones, around 80% appearing once. The specimen was CD4+ or CD8+ T cells sorted from blood, collected in a trial of the OX40 agonist ivuxolimab. The receptors were sampled from an adult with an advanced solid tumor such as melanoma, head and neck, liver or kidney cancer.

The chain recombines TRBV5-8 with TRBJ1-2; D is possibly TRBD1 (5 bases). CDR1 and CDR2 (germline): SGHTS, YDEGEE. V was shortened by 0 bases and J by 2 bases, with 14 bases between the two germline ends. The CDR3 totals 16 residues. For the CDR3, the DNA is TGTGCCAGCAGCTTGGCCGCAGGGTGGAGGAACTATGGCTACACCTTC. Translating it yields CASSLAAGWRNYGYTF.

The V and J genes are TRBV5-1 and TRBJ1-1, with D unresolved. This CDR3 comprises 15 residues. V was pared by 2 bases and J by 6 bases, with 17 bases between. The V gene's germline CDR1 is SGHRS and CDR2 YFSETQ. The chain's CDR3 is CASSLLGSNPAEAFF. For the CDR3, the DNA is TGCGCCAGCAGCTTATTGGGCTCCAACCCGGCTGAAGCTTTCTTT.

The chain couples TRBV5-1 to TRBJ1-4; 11 bases fit TRBD1. The V gene end was trimmed by 1 base and the J gene end by 4 bases; junction bases not matched to a gene: 3. Germline loops: CDR1 SGHRS, CDR2 YFSETQ. CDR3 length equals 16 residues. Written as DNA, the CDR3 is TGCGCCAGCAGCTTGTGGGGGACAGGGGGTAATGAAAAACTGTTTTTT. It encodes CASSLWGTGGNEKLFF.

The J gene is TRBJ1-3, the V gene TRBV10-1; maybe TRBD1 (5 bases). CDR1 is WNHNN, CDR2 SYGVQD, per germline (reference sequence). This CDR3 is 15 amino acids long. Trimming took 3 bases from V and 0 from J, leaving 9 bases between them. This CDR3 is CASSEGDNSGNTIYF. The CDR3 DNA sequence: TGCGCCAGCAGTGAAGGGGATAACTCTGGAAACACCATATATTTT.

The chain links TRBV29-1 to TRBJ1-1; no clear D. CDR1 and CDR2 from the germline V gene are SQVTM and ANQGSEA. This CDR3 is built from 11 residues. V lost 1 base, J lost 5 bases, and 5 bases lay in between. CDR3 region: CSVEGVTEAFF. For the CDR3, the DNA is TGCAGCGTTGAAGGGGTAACTGAAGCTTTCTTT.

The CDR3 reads CASSPQGNYGYTF. The CDR3 coding sequence is TGTGCCAGCAGCCCACAGGGGAACTATGGCTACACCTTC. J is TRBJ1-2 and V is TRBV7-8; TRBD1 agrees at 7 bases. V lost 5 bases, J lost 2 bases, and 2 bases stayed unmatched. Looked up from germline, CDR1 is SGHVS and CDR2 is FQNEAQ. The CDR3 has 13 amino acids. Full variable domain (missing parts from reference TRBV7-8 and TRBJ1-2): GAGVSQSPRYKVAKRGQDVALRCDPISGHVSLFWYQQALGQGPEFLTYFQNEAQLDKSGLPSDRFFAERPEGSVSTLKIQRTQQEDSAVYLCASSPQGNYGYTFGSGTRLTVV.

This clone appeared once. V and J are TRBV2 and TRBJ2-2; a weak D match, TRBD2 (5 bases). CDR3 length: 15 amino acids. Deletions cut 10 bases from V and 0 bases from J, with 15 bases between. The V gene's germline CDR1 is SNHLY and CDR2 FYNNEI. The CDR3 DNA is TGTGCCACCCTCGGGGTGATCGCGAACACCGGGGAGCTGTTTTTT. Residues: CATLGVIANTGELFF.

The chain employs TRBV7-9 and TRBJ2-7; D is undetermined. Between the trimmed V and J ends, which lost 5 bases and 3 bases, there was a span of 11 bases. The germline gives CDR1 SEHNR, CDR2 FQNEAQ (reference sequence). The CDR3 totals 13 residues. CDR3 in DNA: TGTGCCAGCAGCCCTCGTTCCAGCTACGAGCAGTACTTC. It encodes CASSPRSSYEQYF.

This clone was detected once. The CDR3: CASSTPGGTGELFF. DNA for the CDR3: TGTGCCAGCAGCACACCAGGGGGCACCGGGGAGCTGTTTTTT. The rearrangement uses TRBV7-9 and TRBJ2-2; 7 bases line up with TRBD1. The germline gives CDR1 SEHNR, CDR2 FQNEAQ (reference sequence). V shed 5 bases and J 4 bases; nucleotides not matched to a gene: 4. The CDR3 sequence is 14 residues long. Full variable domain (outside the CDR3, taken from reference TRBV7-9 and TRBJ2-2): DTGVSQNPRHKITKRGQNVTFRCDPISEHNRLYWYRQTLGQGPEFLTYFQNEAQLEKSRLLSDRFSAERPKGSFSTLEIQRTEQGDSAMYLCASSTPGGTGELFFGEGSRLTVL.

V usage is TRBV5-8 and J usage is TRBJ2-3; 8 bases align to TRBD2. This CDR3 is built from 16 residues. J was trimmed by 5 bases and V by 2 bases; bases with no gene match: 10. Per germline, CDR1 SGHTS and CDR2 YDEGEE. CDR3 nucleotides: TGTGCCAGCAGCTTTGGTGGTGTTCTAGCGGGAGATACGCAGTATTTT. Residues: CASSFGGVLAGDTQYF.

This clone was seen just once. The rearrangement joins TRBV7-9 to TRBJ1-2, with D perhaps TRBD1 (5 bases). From germline, CDR1 is SEHNR and CDR2 FQNEAQ (reference sequence). V was trimmed by 1 base and J by 10 bases, leaving 22 bases between them. The length of the CDR3 is 16 residues. CDR3 sequence reads: CASSLGHDKSQGVYTF. Here the CDR3 DNA reads TGTGCCAGCAGCTTAGGACACGACAAATCCCAGGGCGTCTACACCTTC.

CDR3 region: CASSPGTNNQETQYF. In DNA, the CDR3 is TGTGCCAGCAGCCCAGGGACTAACAACCAAGAGACCCAGTACTTC. The chain carries TRBV5-4 and TRBJ2-5; 7 bases map to TRBD2. The CDR3 extends over 15 amino acids. Germline CDR1 is SGHNT and CDR2 is YYREEE (reference sequence). Trimming cost V 4 bases and J 0 bases; bases outside gene matches: 6.